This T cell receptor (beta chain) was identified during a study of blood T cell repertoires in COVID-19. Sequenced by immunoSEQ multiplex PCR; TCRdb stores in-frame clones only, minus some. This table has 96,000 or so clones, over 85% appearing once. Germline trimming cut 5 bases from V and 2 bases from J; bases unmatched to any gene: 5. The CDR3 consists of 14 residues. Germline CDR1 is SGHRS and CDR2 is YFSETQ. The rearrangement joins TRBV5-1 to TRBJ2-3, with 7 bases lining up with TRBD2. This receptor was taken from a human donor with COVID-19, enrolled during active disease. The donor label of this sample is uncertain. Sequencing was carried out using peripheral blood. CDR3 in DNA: TGCGCCAGCAGGGAAGCGGGACCCACAGATACGCAGTATTTT. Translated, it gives CASREAGPTDTQYF.